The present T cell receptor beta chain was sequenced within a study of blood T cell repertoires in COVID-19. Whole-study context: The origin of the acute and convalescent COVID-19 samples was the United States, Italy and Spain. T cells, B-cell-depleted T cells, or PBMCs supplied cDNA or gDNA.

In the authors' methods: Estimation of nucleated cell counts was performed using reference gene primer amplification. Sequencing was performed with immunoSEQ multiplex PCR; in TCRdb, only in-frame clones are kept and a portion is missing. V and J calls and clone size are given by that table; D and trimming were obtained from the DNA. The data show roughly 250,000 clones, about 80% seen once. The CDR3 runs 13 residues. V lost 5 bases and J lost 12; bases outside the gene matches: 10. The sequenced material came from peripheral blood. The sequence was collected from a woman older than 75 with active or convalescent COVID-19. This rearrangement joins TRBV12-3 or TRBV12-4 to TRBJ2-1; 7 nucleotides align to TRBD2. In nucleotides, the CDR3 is TGTGCCAGCAGTCCCGGACTAGAAGGTAGGCAGTTCTTC. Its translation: CASSPGLEGRQFF.